Listed below are T cell receptor beta chains from one sample, sequenced in a study of blood T cell repertoires in COVID-19. The data were produced by immunoSEQ multiplex PCR, yet TCRdb's version contains in-frame clones alone and is incomplete. In the table there are over 400,000 clones, roughly 85% of which are singletons. The specimen was peripheral blood. The receptors shown here come from a human donor in a cohort sampled during active COVID-19. Both conserved end residues are part of each CDR3. Fields, in order: J gene, clone size, D gene, V gene, CDR3 DNA, CDR3 protein. D genes are given only for firm matches. Rows give clone size only sometimes, using once, few, many, or a class for an expanded clone.

TRBJ2-3 | - | TRBD2 | TRBV6-5 | TGTGCCAGCAGCGCTAGCGGGGCCACAGATACGCAGTATTTT | CASSASGATDTQYF
TRBJ2-2 | - | TRBD2 | TRBV9 | TGTGCCAGCAGCGTGGGGACTATGAACACCGGGGAGCTGTTTTTT | CASSVGTMNTGELFF
TRBJ2-2 | few | TRBD1 | TRBV6-5 | TGTGCCAGCAGCCATTCCGGGACAGAGACCGGGGAGCTGTTTTTT | CASSHSGTETGELFF
TRBJ1-2 | - | - | TRBV4-2 | TGTGCCAGCAGCCCAACTTGGGGACAAGACTATGGCTACACCTTC | CASSPTWGQDYGYTF
TRBJ2-6 | once | - | TRBV6-1 | TGTGCCAGCAGTGAAGACTCATCTGGGGCCAACGTCCTGACTTTC | CASSEDSSGANVLTF
TRBJ2-2 | - | TRBD2 | TRBV9 | TGTGCCAGCAGGGGACTAGCTGGCACCGGGGAGCTGTTTTTT | CASRGLAGTGELFF
TRBJ2-1 | few | - | TRBV30 | TGTGCCTGGAGTAAAACATTTGGCTCCTACAATGAGCAGTTCTTC | CAWSKTFGSYNEQFF
TRBJ2-7 | - | TRBD1 | TRBV28 | TGTGCCAGCAGGGCGACAGGGGTTATCTACGAGCAGTACTTC | CASRATGVIYEQYF
TRBJ2-6 | - | - | TRBV5-8 | TGTGCCAGCAGCTTGGGGACTGGAGTCTCTGGGGCCAACGTCCTGACTTTC | CASSLGTGVSGANVLTF
TRBJ2-2 | once | TRBD2 | TRBV5-4 | TGTGCCAGCAGCTCTCAAGCGGGAGGCGCCACCGGGGAGCTGTTTTTT | CASSSQAGGATGELFF
TRBJ2-5 | - | TRBD2 | TRBV7-3 | TGTGCCAGCAGCGTTAGCGGGAGCGGGGAGACCCAGTACTTC | CASSVSGSGETQYF
TRBJ2-2 | - | - | TRBV30 | TGTGCCTGGAGAAAGGGCCTGGACAGTAACACCGGGGAGCTGTTTTTT | CAWRKGLDSNTGELFF
TRBJ2-7 | - | TRBD1 | TRBV5-6 | TGTGCCAGCAGCCCCTACAGGGGACGGGAGCAGTACTTC | CASSPYRGREQYF
TRBJ2-2 | few | TRBD2 | TRBV9 | TGTGCCAGCAGCGTTGTGACCCAGGCTAGCGGGACCGGGGAGCTGTTTTTT | CASSVVTQASGTGELFF
TRBJ1-2 | - | - | TRBV7-2 | TGTGCCAGCAGCCAATCCTACAGGGACGGCTACACCTTC | CASSQSYRDGYTF
TRBJ1-1 | - | - | TRBV7-7 | TGTGCTAGCAGCTTAGAAAGGGGGACTGAAGCTTTCTTT | CASSLERGTEAFF
TRBJ2-1 | - | - | TRBV6-1 | TGTGCCAGCAGTGAAGCGGGGACTTCGTTCGGCTCCTACAATGAGCAGTTCTTC | CASSEAGTSFGSYNEQFF
TRBJ2-5 | once | - | TRBV10-3 | TGTGCCATCAGTGAGTCTAAAGAGACCCAGTACTTC | CAISESKETQYF
TRBJ2-2 | once | - | TRBV15 | TGTGCCACCAGCAGAGATTGGAGGGGGCTCCCCGGGGAGCTGTTTTTT | CATSRDWRGLPGELFF
TRBJ1-3 | - | - | TRBV18 | TGTGCCAGCTCACCAACCGGTACGAGAGAGAGCTCTGGAAACACCATATATTTT | CASSPTGTRESSGNTIYF
TRBJ2-2 | few | - | TRBV24-1 | TGTGCCACCAGTGAAACAGGGAGCACCGGGGAGCTGTTTTTT | CATSETGSTGELFF
TRBJ1-1 | - | - | TRBV9 | TGTGCCAGCAGTTTAACCACAGGGTTTAACACTGAAGCTTTCTTT | CASSLTTGFNTEAFF
TRBJ1-4 | - | TRBD1 | TRBV5-5 | TGTGCCAGCAGCTTGGCCCTGGACAGGGTGTTTTTT | CASSLALDRVFF
TRBJ2-3 | - | TRBD2 | TRBV7-2 | TGTGCCAGCAGCTTAGGACTAGCGGGAGGTGCAGATACGCAGTATTTT | CASSLGLAGGADTQYF
TRBJ1-1 | - | TRBD1 | TRBV4-2 | TGTGCCAGCAGCCTCGCACAACTAGTACAGGGGACTGAAGCTTTCTTT | CASSLAQLVQGTEAFF
TRBJ2-1 | - | TRBD1 | TRBV5-4 | TGTGCCAGCAGCAGTGCGGGACAGGGGGCGATCCCGCAGTTCTTC | CASSSAGQGAIPQFF
TRBJ2-1 | - | TRBD2 | TRBV5-6 | TGTGCCAGCAGCAGACCGGGACTAGCGCAATATGAGCAGTTCTTC | CASSRPGLAQYEQFF
TRBJ2-1 | - | TRBD1 | TRBV5-1 | TGCGCCAGCAGCCTAGGGACAGGCAGGTACAATGAGCAGTTCTTC | CASSLGTGRYNEQFF
TRBJ1-1 | - | TRBD1 | TRBV29-1 | TGCAGCGTTAGAGAGGGGGCGACGAGGCCTGAAGCTTTCTTT | CSVREGATRPEAFF
TRBJ1-1 | - | - | TRBV2 | TGTGCCAGAGCGAACCGAGGGGGGAACACTGAAGCTTTCTTT | CARANRGGNTEAFF
TRBJ1-1 | - | - | TRBV5-1 | TGCGCCAGCAGCTTGACAGATATAATAACCACTGAAGCTTTCTTT | CASSLTDIITTEAFF
TRBJ2-2 | - | - | TRBV18 | TGTGCCAGCTCACCGAGAGAGTTCGACGGGGAGCTGTTTTTT | CASSPREFDGELFF
TRBJ2-2 | - | TRBD1 | TRBV5-4 | TGTGCCAGCAGCTCACAGACAGGGCCGGGCGGGGAGCTGTTTTTT | CASSSQTGPGGELFF
TRBJ2-7 | - | - | TRBV11-2 | TGTGCCAGCAGCGCGGGACAGACCACTGGCGAGCAGTACTTC | CASSAGQTTGEQYF